This T cell receptor (beta chain) emerged from a study of blood T cell repertoires in COVID-19. Whole-study context: The origin of the acute and convalescent COVID-19 samples was the United States, Italy and Spain. T cells, B-cell-depleted T cells, or PBMCs provided the cDNA or gDNA that served as material.

The length of the CDR3 is 17 residues. CDR1 and CDR2 (germline): KGHSH, LQKENI. V was trimmed by 5 bases and J by 0 bases, leaving 19 bases between them. In the original analysis: Counts of nucleated cells, estimated from reference gene primer amplification, were obtained. Sequencing used immunoSEQ multiplex PCR; TCRdb keeps in-frame clones, though not all of them. That table furnishes V, J and clone size, whereas the DNA furnished D and trimming. The sample comprises under 250,000 clones, around 82% of which are singletons, and about 2.1% rests with the top ten. This clone was found once. The sequence was obtained from an older woman with acute or convalescent COVID-19. The J gene is TRBJ1-2, the V gene TRBV18, with D perhaps matching TRBD1 (5 bases). Sequencing input: peripheral blood. The CDR3 sequence is CASSSKAPRAANYGYTF. In DNA, the CDR3 is TGTGCCAGCTCATCCAAAGCCCCCAGGGCAGCTAACTATGGCTACACCTTC.